This T cell receptor (beta chain) came from a study of T cell responses to AZD1222 COVID-19 vaccine. General study results and limits: A reported finding is that nearly half of spike-specific TCRs target unmutated variant regions. Only a handful of AZD1222 recipients, roughly 6 in all, had baseline seropositivity. Two AZD1222 administrations were followed by greater Spike-specific TCR breadth and depth.

The CDR3 spans 17 residues. Germline-derived CDR1 and CDR2 are SSHAT and FNYEAQ (reference sequence). Repertoires were generated with immunoSEQ multiplex PCR, while TCRdb's copy carries only in-frame clones and drops some. In the table there are around 190,000 clones, roughly nine tenths of which are singletons. With respect to this clone: Its target is not known. A junction end diverges from the germline sequence, so it may reflect a read error.

V and J are TRBV7-7 and TRBJ2-1; 15 bases agree with TRBD2. The sequence was collected from an adult who received the AZD1222 COVID-19 vaccine. The sequencing used peripheral blood, collected 28 days after the second AZD1222 dose. This CDR3 is CASSLGTSGGSHEEQFF. DNA of the CDR3: TGTGCTAGCAGCTTAGGGACTAGCGGGGGGTCGCATGAGGAGCAGTTCTTC. The full variable domain, completed using reference TRBV7-7 and TRBJ2-1, is GAGVSQSPRYKVTKRGQDVTLRCDPISSHATLYWYQQALGQGPEFLTYFNYEAQPDKSGLPSDRFSAERPEGSISTLTIQRTEQRDSAMYRCASSLGTSGGSHEEQFFGPGTRLTVL.